Following are 7 T cell receptor beta chains from one sample sequenced in a study of CD8 T cells in ankylosing spondylitis. TCRdb ran MiXCR on the 5' RACE reads and lists one entry per CDR3 protein. The sample lists 50,000 to 60,000 distinct CDR3 sequences, approximately 7% occurring once. Input material: blood, either unsorted or a sorted T cell fraction (not recorded which). The receptor set was obtained from a female donor with ankylosing spondylitis or in good health (not recorded which).

This clonotype appeared many times. The genes are TRBV2 and TRBJ2-3; D possibly corresponds to TRBD2 (6 bases). Trimming removed 5 bases from V and 3 bases from J, with 12 bases in between. The germline V gene encodes CDR1 SNHLY and CDR2 FYNNEI. This CDR3 is built from 14 residues. The DNA for the CDR3 is TGTGCCAGCAGTTACTTCCGGGGGACAGATACGCAGTATTTT. This sequence encodes CASSYFRGTDTQYF.

This clonotype was counted ten times or more. CDR3 residues: CASSPLNGGGQYF. The DNA for the CDR3 is TGTGCCAGCAGCCCCCTCAATGGGGGAGGGCAGTACTTC. This chain links TRBV7-8 with TRBJ2-7; possible D gene TRBD2, 6 bases. The CDR3 is 13 residues long. V dropped 5 bases and J dropped 9 bases, with 17 bases sitting between them. Germline CDR1 reads SGHVS; CDR2 reads FQNEAQ.

This rearrangement joins TRBV6-2 or TRBV6-3 to TRBJ2-3, with D perhaps matching TRBD2 (5 bases). V gave up 4 bases and J gave up 2 bases, with 19 bases separating them. CDR1 and CDR2 from the germline V gene are MNHEY and SVGEGT. CDR3 size: 17 residues. CDR3 nucleotides: TGTGCCAGCAGTTCCATCTTAAGAGCGGAGACCACAGATACGCAGTATTTT. Its protein is CASSSILRAETTDTQYF.

The sample holds a few counts of this clonotype. The gene calls are TRBV29-1 and TRBJ2-1, with 9 bases fitting TRBD2. CDR1 and CDR2 from the germline V gene are SQVTM and ANQGSEA. The CDR3 is made up of 13 amino acids. V shed 8 bases and J 5 bases; nucleotides not matched to a gene: 7. CDR3 DNA sequence: TGCAGCCGGACGGCGGGGGGGAACAATGAGCAGTTCTTC. This gives the protein CSRTAGGNNEQFF.

Many counts were recorded for this clonotype. This rearrangement joins TRBV6-5 to TRBJ2-7, with 9 bases aligning to TRBD1. V gave up 4 bases and J gave up 6 bases; unmatched junction bases: 7. In germline, CDR1 is MNHEY, CDR2 SVGAGI. The CDR3 is 14 residues long. The CDR3 nucleotides read TGTGCCAGCAGTTCCTCGGGACAGGGAAGCGAGCAGTACTTC. Protein: CASSSSGQGSEQYF.

This clonotype showed up many times. The chain joins TRBV19 to TRBJ1-1, with 8 bases identical to TRBD1. Germline CDR1 LNHDA, CDR2 SQIVND (reference sequence). J gave up 5 bases and V 6 bases, and 11 bases lay outside the gene matches. The CDR3 is 15 residues long. CDR3 sequence: CASRSGGQAETEAFF. The CDR3 DNA reads TGTGCCAGTAGGTCAGGGGGCCAGGCGGAGACTGAAGCTTTCTTT.

Many counts were recorded for this clonotype. The V and J genes are TRBV20-1 and TRBJ2-1; D unresolved. The germline CDR1 and CDR2 sequences are DFQATT and SNEGSKA (reference sequence). The length of the CDR3 is 14 residues. V lost 0 bases and J 8 bases, leaving 14 bases between the germline ends. This CDR3 reads CSARDMWPADEQFF. CDR3 DNA sequence: TGCAGTGCTAGAGATATGTGGCCGGCGGATGAGCAGTTCTTC.